This TCR beta chain originates from a study of blood T cell repertoires in COVID-19. About the research overall: Spain, Italy and the United States supplied samples that represented acute and convalescent COVID-19. PBMCs, B-cell-depleted T cells, or T cells were the source of the cDNA or gDNA that made up the material.

As handled by the study authors: Amplifying reference gene primers gave estimates of nucleated cell counts. Generated by immunoSEQ multiplex PCR, the TCRdb table keeps only in-frame clones and is missing some. V, J and clone size derive from that table, while D and trimming were established from the DNA sequence. Here the sample spans under 200,000 clones, 90% being singletons. The sequence was collected from a middle-aged man with acute or convalescent COVID-19. Sequencing was carried out using peripheral blood.

DNA for the CDR3: TGTGCCAGTAGTGTAAGACTAGCGGGAGAGGAGACCCAGTACTTC. Its protein product is CASSVRLAGEETQYF. The V gene is TRBV19, the J gene TRBJ2-5; 12 bases line up with TRBD2. Looked up from germline, CDR1 is LNHDA and CDR2 is SQIVND (reference sequence). J was trimmed by 5 bases and V by 5 bases; bases with no gene match: 6. CDR3 length equals 15 residues. Full variable domain (remainder filled in from reference TRBV19 and TRBJ2-5): DGGITQSPKYLFRKEGQNVTLSCEQNLNHDAMYWYRQDPGQGLRLIYYSQIVNDFQKGDIAEGYSVSREKKESFPLTVTSAQKNPTAFYLCASSVRLAGEETQYFGPGTRLLVL.